This T cell receptor (beta chain) comes out of a study of T cell responses to AZD1222 COVID-19 vaccine. Germline lookup yields CDR1 SGHRS and CDR2 YFSETQ. Trimming pared 1 base from V and 6 bases from J, leaving 11 bases between. CDR3 length: 14 residues. Profiled with immunoSEQ multiplex PCR; TCRdb holds only in-frame clones, not every one. In the table there are roughly 66,000 clones, roughly 84% of which are singletons. The input for sequencing was peripheral blood, taken on day 0 of AZD1222 vaccination. The TCR was taken from an adult in good health. This rearrangement joins TRBV5-1 to TRBJ2-4; D not certain. The CDR3 DNA follows: TGCGCCAGCAGCTTGAATGGTCCTCCAAACATTCAGTACTTC. Residues: CASSLNGPPNIQYF.